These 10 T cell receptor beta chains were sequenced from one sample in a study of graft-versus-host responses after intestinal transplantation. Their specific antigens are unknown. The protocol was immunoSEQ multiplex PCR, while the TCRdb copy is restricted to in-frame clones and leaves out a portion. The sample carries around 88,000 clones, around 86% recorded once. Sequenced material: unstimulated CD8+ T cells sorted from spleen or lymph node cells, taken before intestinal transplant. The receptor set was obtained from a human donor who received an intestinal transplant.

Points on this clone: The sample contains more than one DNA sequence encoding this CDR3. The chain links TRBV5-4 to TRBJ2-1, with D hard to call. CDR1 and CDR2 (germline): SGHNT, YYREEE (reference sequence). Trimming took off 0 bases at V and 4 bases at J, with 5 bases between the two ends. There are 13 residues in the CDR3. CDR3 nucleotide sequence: TGTGCCAGCAGCTTGGACTCGTACAATGAGCAGTTCTTC. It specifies CASSLDSYNEQFF.

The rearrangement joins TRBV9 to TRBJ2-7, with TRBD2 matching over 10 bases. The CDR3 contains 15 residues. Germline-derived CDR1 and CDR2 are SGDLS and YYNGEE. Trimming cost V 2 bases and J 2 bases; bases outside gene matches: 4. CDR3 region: CASSVGTSVTYEQYF. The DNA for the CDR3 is TGTGCCAGCAGCGTCGGGACTAGCGTTACCTACGAGCAGTACTTC.

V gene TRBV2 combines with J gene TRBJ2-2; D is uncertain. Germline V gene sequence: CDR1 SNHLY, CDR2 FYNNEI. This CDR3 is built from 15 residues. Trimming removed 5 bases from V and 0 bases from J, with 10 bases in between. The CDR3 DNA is TGTGCCAGCAGTCCTACAGTCGCGAACACCGGGGAGCTGTTTTTT. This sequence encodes CASSPTVANTGELFF.

DNA for the CDR3: TGTGCCAGCAGTGAATTTACAGGGGTGGATCAGCCCCAGCATTTT. It yields the protein CASSEFTGVDQPQHF. The chain is built from TRBV6-1 and TRBJ1-5; 7 bases align to TRBD1. After removal of 2 bases from V and 5 bases from J, the junction contained 6 bases not matched to a gene. CDR1 and CDR2 (germline): MNHNS, SASEGT. This CDR3 comprises 15 residues.

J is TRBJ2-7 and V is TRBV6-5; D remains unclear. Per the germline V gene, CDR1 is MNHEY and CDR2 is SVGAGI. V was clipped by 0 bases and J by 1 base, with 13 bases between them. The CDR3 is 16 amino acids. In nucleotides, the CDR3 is TGTGCCAGCAGTTACTCGATTATAGTGGGTTCCTACGAGCAGTACTTC. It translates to CASSYSIIVGSYEQYF.

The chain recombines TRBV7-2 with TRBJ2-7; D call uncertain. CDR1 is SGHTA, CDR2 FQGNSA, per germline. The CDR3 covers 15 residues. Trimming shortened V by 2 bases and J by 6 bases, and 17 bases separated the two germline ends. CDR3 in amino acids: CASSLIRTPPLEQYF. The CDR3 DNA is TGTGCCAGCAGCTTAATCAGGACCCCACCGCTCGAGCAGTACTTC.

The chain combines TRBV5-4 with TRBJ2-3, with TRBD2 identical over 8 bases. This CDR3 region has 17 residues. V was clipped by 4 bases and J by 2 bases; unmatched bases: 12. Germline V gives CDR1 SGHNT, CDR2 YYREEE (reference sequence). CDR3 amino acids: CASSQSSSGPYTDTQYF. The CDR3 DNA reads TGTGCCAGCAGCCAATCTTCTAGCGGGCCCTACACAGATACGCAGTATTTT. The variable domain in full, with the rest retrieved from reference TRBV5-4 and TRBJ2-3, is ETGVTQSPTHLIKTRGQQVTLRCSSQSGHNTVSWYQQALGQGPQFIFQYYREEENGRGNFPPRFSGLQFPNYSSELNVNALELDDSALYLCASSQSSSGPYTDTQYFGPGTRLTVL.

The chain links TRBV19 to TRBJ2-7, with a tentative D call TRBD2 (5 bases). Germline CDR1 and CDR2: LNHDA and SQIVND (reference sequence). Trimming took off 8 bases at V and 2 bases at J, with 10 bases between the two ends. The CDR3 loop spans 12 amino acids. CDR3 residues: CASSHGTYEQYF. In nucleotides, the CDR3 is TGTGCCAGTTCCCACGGGACCTACGAGCAGTACTTC. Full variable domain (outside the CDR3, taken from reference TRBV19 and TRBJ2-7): DGGITQSPKYLFRKEGQNVTLSCEQNLNHDAMYWYRQDPGQGLRLIYYSQIVNDFQKGDIAEGYSVSREKKESFPLTVTSAQKNPTAFYLCASSHGTYEQYFGPGTRLTVT.

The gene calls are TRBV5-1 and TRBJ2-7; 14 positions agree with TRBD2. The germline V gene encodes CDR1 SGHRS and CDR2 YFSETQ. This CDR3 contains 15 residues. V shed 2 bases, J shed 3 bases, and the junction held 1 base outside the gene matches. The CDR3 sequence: CASSFGTSGSYEQYF. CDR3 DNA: TGCGCCAGCAGCTTCGGGACTAGCGGGAGCTACGAGCAGTACTTC.

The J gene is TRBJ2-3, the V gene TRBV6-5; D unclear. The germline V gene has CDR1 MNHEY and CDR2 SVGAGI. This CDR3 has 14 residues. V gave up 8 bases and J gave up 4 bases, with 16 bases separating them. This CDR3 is CASAEYGSPDTQYF. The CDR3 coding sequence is TGTGCCAGCGCCGAATACGGTAGCCCAGATACGCAGTATTTT.